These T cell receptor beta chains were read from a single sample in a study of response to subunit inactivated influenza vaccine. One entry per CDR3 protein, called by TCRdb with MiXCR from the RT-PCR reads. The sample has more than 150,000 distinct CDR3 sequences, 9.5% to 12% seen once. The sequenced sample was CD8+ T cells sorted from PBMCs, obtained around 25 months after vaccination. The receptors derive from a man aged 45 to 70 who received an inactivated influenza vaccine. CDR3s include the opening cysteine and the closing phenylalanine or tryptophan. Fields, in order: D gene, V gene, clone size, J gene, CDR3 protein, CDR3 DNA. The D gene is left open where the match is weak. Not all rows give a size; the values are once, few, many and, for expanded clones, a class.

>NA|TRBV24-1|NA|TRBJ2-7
CATSDLGSIYEQYF
TGTGCCACCAGTGATTTAGGCAGCATCTACGAGCAGTACTTC
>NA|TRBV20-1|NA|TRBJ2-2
CSAAGDDTGELFF
TGCAGTGCTGCCGGGGATGACACCGGGGAGCTGTTTTTT
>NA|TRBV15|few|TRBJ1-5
CATSAPGAQPQHF
TGTGCCACCAGCGCCCCAGGGGCTCAGCCCCAGCATTTT
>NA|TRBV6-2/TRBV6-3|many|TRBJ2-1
CASSYSLGSYNEQFF
TGTGCCAGCAGTTACTCCCTTGGCTCCTACAATGAGCAGTTCTTC
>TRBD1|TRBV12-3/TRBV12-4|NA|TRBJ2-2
CASSDRVVPGELFF
TGTGCCAGCAGCGACAGGGTGGTCCCCGGGGAGCTGTTTTTT
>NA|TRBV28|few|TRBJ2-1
CASSFPTAQYNEQFF
TGTGCCAGCAGTTTTCCGACAGCGCAATACAATGAGCAGTTCTTC
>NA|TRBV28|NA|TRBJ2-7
CASSLFDEQYF
TGTGCCAGCAGTTTATTTGACGAGCAGTACTTC
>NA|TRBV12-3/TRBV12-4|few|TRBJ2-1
CASSTGFNEQFF
TGTGCCAGCAGCACAGGTTTCAATGAGCAGTTCTTC
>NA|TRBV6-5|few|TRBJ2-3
CASSYARAPDTQYF
TGTGCCAGCAGTTACGCCCGGGCGCCAGATACGCAGTATTTT
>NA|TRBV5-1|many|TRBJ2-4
CASSGSLTVAKNIQYF
TGCGCCAGCAGCGGAAGCCTTACGGTAGCCAAAAACATTCAGTACTTC
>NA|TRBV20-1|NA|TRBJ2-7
CSARAKLSYEQYF
TGCAGTGCTAGGGCAAAACTGTCCTACGAGCAGTACTTC
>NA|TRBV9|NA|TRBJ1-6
CASSVEDEDSPLHF
TGTGCCAGCAGCGTAGAGGACGAAGATTCACCCCTCCACTTT
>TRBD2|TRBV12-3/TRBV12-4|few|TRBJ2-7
CASTPGGGHEQYF
TGTGCCAGCACCCCGGGGGGTGGCCACGAGCAGTACTTC
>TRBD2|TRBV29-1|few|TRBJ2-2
CSVVLSGRALGGELFF
TGCAGCGTTGTCCTTAGCGGGAGGGCCCTCGGCGGGGAGCTGTTTTTT
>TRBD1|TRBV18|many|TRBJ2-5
CASSPRFGTGETQYF
TGTGCCAGCTCACCACGATTTGGGACAGGGGAGACCCAGTACTTC
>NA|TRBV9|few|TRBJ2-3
CASSVETAATDTQYF
TGTGCCAGCAGCGTAGAAACAGCGGCCACAGATACGCAGTATTTT
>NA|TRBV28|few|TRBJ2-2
CASSLVKTTNTGELFF
TGTGCCAGCAGTTTGGTGAAAACTACGAACACCGGGGAGCTGTTTTTT
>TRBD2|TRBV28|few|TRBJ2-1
CASSLRTSGKNNEQFF
TGTGCCAGCAGTTTAAGGACTAGCGGAAAAAACAATGAGCAGTTCTTC
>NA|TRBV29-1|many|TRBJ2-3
CSVEDIRGRSTDTQYF
TGCAGCGTTGAAGATATTAGGGGAAGGAGCACAGATACGCAGTATTTT
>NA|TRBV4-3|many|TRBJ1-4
CASSRLWGSTNEKLFF
TGCGCCAGCAGCCGCCTCTGGGGTAGCACTAATGAAAAACTGTTTTTT
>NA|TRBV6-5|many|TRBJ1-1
CASSYSRHMNTEAFF
TGTGCCAGCAGTTACTCAAGGCATATGAACACTGAAGCTTTCTTT
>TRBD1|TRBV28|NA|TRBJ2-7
CASSPTGGNWVGEQYF
TGTGCCAGCAGTCCCACAGGGGGCAATTGGGTGGGCGAGCAGTACTTC
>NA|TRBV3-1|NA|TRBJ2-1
CACSHPGAGATYNEQFF
TGTGCCTGCAGCCACCCCGGGGCGGGGGCCACCTACAATGAGCAGTTCTTC
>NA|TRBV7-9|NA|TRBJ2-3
CASSPDSPDTQYF
TGTGCCAGCAGCCCGGACAGCCCAGATACGCAGTATTTT